This passage covers 11 T cell receptor beta chains from one sample sequenced in a study of beta chain features in type 1 diabetes. As every portion of the isolated RNA was reverse transcribed, the sequencing read expressed TCRB transcripts. Libraries were prepared by immunoSEQ multiplex PCR; TCRdb keeps only in-frame clonotypes and omits some of them. The sample carries hundreds of thousands of clones, roughly 31% recorded once. The sequenced sample consisted of naive CD4+ T cells from blood. The origin of the receptors is a man aged 18 to 29 in good health.

This clone was found a few times. Here the CDR3 reads CASSSVAGGPYNEQFF. The CDR3, as DNA: TGCGCCAGCAGCTCAGTAGCGGGAGGACCCTACAATGAGCAGTTCTTC. This sequence joins TRBV5-1 and TRBJ2-1, with 10 bases fitting TRBD2. The CDR3 loop spans 16 amino acids. With 3 bases clipped from V and 2 bases from J, the junction kept 5 bases outside the gene matches. Per germline, CDR1 SGHRS and CDR2 YFSETQ.

The rearrangement joins TRBV4-3 to TRBJ2-7, with 9 bases aligning to TRBD2. Germline V gives CDR1 LGHNA, CDR2 YSLEER. V lost 0 bases to trimming and J lost 3 bases; unmatched junction nucleotides: 3. The CDR3 sequence is 15 residues long. The CDR3 loop reads CASSQDRTSDYEQYF. CDR3 coding DNA: TGCGCCAGCAGCCAAGATCGGACTAGCGACTACGAGCAGTACTTC.

The rearrangement uses TRBV7-9 and TRBJ2-1; possible D gene TRBD2, 5 bases. Germline V lookup: CDR1 SEHNR, CDR2 FQNEAQ (reference sequence). V gave up 5 bases and J gave up 0 bases, with 11 bases separating them. The CDR3 is made up of 15 amino acids. CDR3 sequence (DNA): TGTGCCAGCAGCCGACATACTAGCTCCTACAATGAGCAGTTCTTC. This sequence encodes CASSRHTSSYNEQFF.

The table lists this clone with a few counts. The chain links TRBV29-1 to TRBJ2-3; TRBD1 agrees at 8 bases. J lost 5 bases, V lost 8 bases, and 12 bases had no gene match. The V gene's germline CDR1 is SQVTM and CDR2 ANQGSEA. The CDR3 consists of 14 residues. CDR3 DNA: TGCAGCACCGACAGGGGTGGATGGGGAGATACGCAGTATTTT. It is translated as CSTDRGGWGDTQYF.

V is TRBV30 and J is TRBJ2-2; 10 bases align to TRBD2. V shed 7 bases, J shed 7 bases, and the junction held 9 bases outside the gene matches. Germline V gene sequence: CDR1 GTSNPN, CDR2 SVGIG (reference sequence). This CDR3 has 14 amino acids. The chain's CDR3 is CASSSGSGGGELFF. CDR3 nucleotides: TGTGCCTCCTCTAGCGGGAGCGGGGGCGGGGAGCTGTTTTTT. The full variable domain, completed using reference TRBV30 and TRBJ2-2, is SQTIHQWPATLVQPVGSPLSLECTVEGTSNPNLYWYRQAAGRGLQLLFYSVGIGQISSEVPQNLSASRPQDRQFILSSKKLLLSDSGFYLCASSSGSGGGELFFGEGSRLTVL.

This clone was observed a few times. The V gene is TRBV7-9, the J gene TRBJ2-7, with a tentative D call TRBD2 (5 bases). The CDR3 has 13 amino acids. The germline V gene has CDR1 SEHNR and CDR2 FQNEAQ (reference sequence). Trimming took off 7 bases at V and 7 bases at J, with 17 bases between the two ends. The CDR3: CASTYSAGFEQYF. For the CDR3, the DNA is TGTGCCAGCACCTACTCGGCGGGTTTTGAGCAGTACTTC.

The chain couples TRBV19 to TRBJ2-7, with 8 bases aligning to TRBD1. CDR3 size: 16 residues. The germline CDR1 and CDR2 sequences are LNHDA and SQIVND (reference sequence). V shed 6 bases, J shed 0 bases, and the junction held 10 bases outside the gene matches. CDR3 sequence: CASSRNSGQGSYEQYF. In DNA, the CDR3 is TGTGCCAGTAGCCGGAACTCAGGACAGGGCTCCTACGAGCAGTACTTC.

In this sample, this clone turned up a few times. The chain couples TRBV30 to TRBJ1-2; D possibly corresponds to TRBD1 (5 bases). V was trimmed by 0 bases and J by 0 bases, leaving 14 bases between them. From germline, CDR1 is GTSNPN and CDR2 SVGIG (reference sequence). CDR3 length: 16 residues. The CDR3 loop reads CAWSVTPGRANYGYTF. The CDR3 DNA is TGTGCCTGGAGTGTGACCCCTGGCAGGGCTAACTATGGCTACACCTTC. Based on the CDR3 plus reference TRBV30 and TRBJ1-2, the full variable domain is SQTIHQWPATLVQPVGSPLSLECTVEGTSNPNLYWYRQAAGRGLQLLFYSVGIGQISSEVPQNLSASRPQDRQFILSSKKLLLSDSGFYLCAWSVTPGRANYGYTFGSGTRLTVV.

V gene TRBV10-3 combines with J gene TRBJ2-7; 11 positions agree with TRBD2. The germline V gene encodes CDR1 ENHRY and CDR2 SYGVKD. J gave up 3 bases and V 6 bases, and 4 bases lay outside the gene matches. The CDR3 sequence is 14 residues long. CDR3 residues: CAIRNGTSGYEQYF. CDR3 in DNA: TGTGCCATCAGGAACGGGACTAGCGGCTACGAGCAGTACTTC.

This chain connects TRBV30 to TRBJ1-1; no firm D call. V lost 5 bases and J lost 4, with 11 bases in between. This CDR3 contains 12 residues. CDR1 is GTSNPN, CDR2 SVGIG, per germline (reference sequence). CDR3 sequence: CAWSDGPTEAFF. CDR3 nucleotides: TGTGCCTGGTCGGACGGACCCACTGAAGCTTTCTTT. Drawing the rest from reference TRBV30 and TRBJ1-1, the complete variable domain is SQTIHQWPATLVQPVGSPLSLECTVEGTSNPNLYWYRQAAGRGLQLLFYSVGIGQISSEVPQNLSASRPQDRQFILSSKKLLLSDSGFYLCAWSDGPTEAFFGQGTRLTVV.

CDR3 DNA: TGCGCCAGCAGCTTGGGACAGGGGGCACAAGAGACCCAGTACTTC. Encoded protein: CASSLGQGAQETQYF. This chain connects TRBV5-1 to TRBJ2-5; 10 nucleotides line up with TRBD1. J was trimmed by 2 bases and V by 0 bases; bases with no gene match: 1. CDR1 is SGHRS, CDR2 YFSETQ, per germline. This CDR3 is 15 amino acids long.